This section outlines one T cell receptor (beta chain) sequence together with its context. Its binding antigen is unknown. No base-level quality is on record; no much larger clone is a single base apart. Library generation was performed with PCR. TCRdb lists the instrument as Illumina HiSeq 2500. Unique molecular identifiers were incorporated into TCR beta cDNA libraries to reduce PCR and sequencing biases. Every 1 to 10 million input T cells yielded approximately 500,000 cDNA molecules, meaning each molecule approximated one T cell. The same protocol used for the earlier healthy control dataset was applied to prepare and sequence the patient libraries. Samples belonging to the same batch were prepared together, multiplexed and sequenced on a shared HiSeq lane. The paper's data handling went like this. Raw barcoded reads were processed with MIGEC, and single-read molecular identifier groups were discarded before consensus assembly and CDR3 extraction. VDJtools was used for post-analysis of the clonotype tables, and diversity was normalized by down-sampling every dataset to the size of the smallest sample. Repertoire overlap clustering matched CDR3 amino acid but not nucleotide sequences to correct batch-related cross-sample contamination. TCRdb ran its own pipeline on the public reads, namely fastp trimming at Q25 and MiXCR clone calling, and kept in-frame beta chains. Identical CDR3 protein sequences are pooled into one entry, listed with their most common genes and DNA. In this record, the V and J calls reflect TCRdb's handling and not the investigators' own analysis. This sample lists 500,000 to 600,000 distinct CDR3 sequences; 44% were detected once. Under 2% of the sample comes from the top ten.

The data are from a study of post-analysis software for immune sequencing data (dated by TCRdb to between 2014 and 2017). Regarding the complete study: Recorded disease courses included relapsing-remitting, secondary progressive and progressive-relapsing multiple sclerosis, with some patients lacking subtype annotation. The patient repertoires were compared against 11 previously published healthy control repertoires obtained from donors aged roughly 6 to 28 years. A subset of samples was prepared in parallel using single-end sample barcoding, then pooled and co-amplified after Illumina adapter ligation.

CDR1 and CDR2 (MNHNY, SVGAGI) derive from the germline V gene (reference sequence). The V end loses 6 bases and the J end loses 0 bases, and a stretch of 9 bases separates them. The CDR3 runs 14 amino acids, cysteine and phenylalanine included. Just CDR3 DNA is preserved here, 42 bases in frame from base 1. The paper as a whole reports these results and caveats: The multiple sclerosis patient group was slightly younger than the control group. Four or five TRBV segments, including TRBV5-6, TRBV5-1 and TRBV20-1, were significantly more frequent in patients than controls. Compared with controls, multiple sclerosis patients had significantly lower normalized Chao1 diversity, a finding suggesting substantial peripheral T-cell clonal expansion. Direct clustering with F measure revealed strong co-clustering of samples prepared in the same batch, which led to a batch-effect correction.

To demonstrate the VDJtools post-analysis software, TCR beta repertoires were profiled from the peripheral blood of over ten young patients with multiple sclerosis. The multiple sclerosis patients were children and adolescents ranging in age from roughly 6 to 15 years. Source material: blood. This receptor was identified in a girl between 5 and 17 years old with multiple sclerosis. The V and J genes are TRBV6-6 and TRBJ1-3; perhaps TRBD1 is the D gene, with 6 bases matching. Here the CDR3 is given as CASSTGISGNTIYF. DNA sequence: TGTGCCAGCAGCACAGGGATCTCTGGAAACACCATATATTTT.